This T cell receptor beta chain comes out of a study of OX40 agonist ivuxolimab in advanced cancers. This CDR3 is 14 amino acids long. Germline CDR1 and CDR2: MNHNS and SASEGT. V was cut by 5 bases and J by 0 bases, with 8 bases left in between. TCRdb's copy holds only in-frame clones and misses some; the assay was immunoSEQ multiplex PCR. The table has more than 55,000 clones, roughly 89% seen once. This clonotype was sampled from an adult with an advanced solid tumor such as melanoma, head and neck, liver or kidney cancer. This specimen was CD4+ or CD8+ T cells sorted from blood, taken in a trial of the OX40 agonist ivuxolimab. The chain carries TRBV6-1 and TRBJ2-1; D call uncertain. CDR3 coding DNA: TGTGCCAGCAGTCCTTTGAGCTCCTACAATGAGCAGTTCTTC. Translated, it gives CASSPLSSYNEQFF.